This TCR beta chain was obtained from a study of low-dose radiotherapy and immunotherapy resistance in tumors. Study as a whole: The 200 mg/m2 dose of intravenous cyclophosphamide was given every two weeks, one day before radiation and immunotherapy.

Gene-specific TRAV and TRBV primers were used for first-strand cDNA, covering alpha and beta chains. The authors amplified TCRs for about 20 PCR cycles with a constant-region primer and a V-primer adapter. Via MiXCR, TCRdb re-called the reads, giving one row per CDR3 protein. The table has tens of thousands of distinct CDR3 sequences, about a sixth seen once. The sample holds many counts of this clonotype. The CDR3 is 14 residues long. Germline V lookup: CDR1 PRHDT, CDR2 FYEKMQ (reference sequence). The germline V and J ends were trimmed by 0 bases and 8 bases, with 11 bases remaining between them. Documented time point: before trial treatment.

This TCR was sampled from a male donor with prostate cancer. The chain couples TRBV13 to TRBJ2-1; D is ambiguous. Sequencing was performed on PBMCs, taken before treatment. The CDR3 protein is CASSLGARGDEQFF. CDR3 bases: TGTGCCAGCAGCTTAGGGGCTAGAGGCGATGAGCAGTTCTTC. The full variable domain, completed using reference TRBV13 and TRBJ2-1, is AAGVIQSPRHLIKEKRETATLKCYPIPRHDTVYWYQQGPGQDPQFLISFYEKMQSDKGSIPDRFSAQQFSDYHSELNMSSLELGDSALYFCASSLGARGDEQFFGPGTRLTVL.